The clone carrying this TCR beta chain was seen a few times. As yet, its antigen is unknown. The sequenced template was cDNA made from the entire isolated RNA. Produced via immunoSEQ multiplex PCR; TCRdb's table is partial and in-frame only. This table holds around 400,000 clones, approximately 15% found once. The CDR3 has 13 residues. Trimming removed 2 bases at V and 3 bases at J, with 5 bases between. Germline V gene sequence: CDR1 KGHSH, CDR2 LQKENI. These data belong to a study of beta chain features in type 1 diabetes. Whole-study findings and limits: Patients with type 1 diabetes showed fewer VDJ junction insertions and more deletions. The naive, central memory and Treg TCRB repertoires looked more alike in patients than they did in healthy donors.

A CD45RO/CCR7/CD25/CD127/CD95/CD27 panel sorted naive, central memory, regulatory and stem cell-like memory CD4+ cells. Purity exceeded 98% in all sorted populations. The V gene is TRBV18, the J gene TRBJ2-1, with D unresolved. The receptor's source is a woman under 30 in good health. Material: naive CD4+ T cells from blood. CDR3 coding DNA: TGTGCCAGCTCACCATTATTCTACAATGAGCAGTTCTTC. Translated: CASSPLFYNEQFF.